The 9 T cell receptor beta chains listed next were all sequenced from one sample in a study of T cells in Graves' hyperthyroidism and ophthalmopathy. RNA transcripts yielded amplified TCR beta CDR3 regions. The HTBI primer set served for first-round RT-PCR of the TCR CDR3. One entry per CDR3 protein results from TCRdb running MiXCR on the multiplex PCR reads. The sample has hundreds of thousands of distinct CDR3 sequences; approximately 15% are singletons. Specimen: blood. These receptors all come from a woman aged 60 to 75 with Graves' ophthalmopathy.

The chain couples TRBV19 to TRBJ1-5; D is unclear. The germline V and J ends were trimmed by 5 bases and 5 bases, with 10 bases remaining between them. From germline, CDR1 is LNHDA and CDR2 SQIVND (reference sequence). This CDR3 region has 13 residues. CDR3 in amino acids: CASSDLPDQPQHF. As DNA, the CDR3 is TGTGCCAGTAGTGATCTTCCGGATCAGCCCCAGCATTTT. Variable domain in full (rest from reference TRBV19 and TRBJ1-5): DGGITQSPKYLFRKEGQNVTLSCEQNLNHDAMYWYRQDPGQGLRLIYYSQIVNDFQKGDIAEGYSVSREKKESFPLTVTSAQKNPTAFYLCASSDLPDQPQHFGDGTRLSIL.

This clonotype was observed a few times. This chain joins TRBV3-1 and TRBJ2-7; the D is unclear. In germline, CDR1 is LGHDT, CDR2 YNNKEL (reference sequence). V lost 0 bases and J 9 bases, leaving 15 bases between the germline ends. The CDR3 loop spans 14 amino acids. CDR3 sequence: CASSQDGPPLGQYF. In DNA, the CDR3 is TGTGCCAGCAGCCAAGATGGGCCCCCGCTCGGGCAGTACTTC.

This clonotype has at least ten counts. The chain links TRBV20-1 to TRBJ1-1, with TRBD1 matching 8 bases. V lost 5 bases, J lost 3 bases, and 11 bases stayed unmatched. This CDR3 has 15 amino acids. From germline, CDR1 is DFQATT and CDR2 SNEGSKA (reference sequence). The CDR3 loop reads CSAPSRQGQYTEAFF. CDR3 DNA sequence: TGCAGTGCTCCGTCTCGACAGGGGCAATACACTGAAGCTTTCTTT.

The gene calls are TRBV6-1 and TRBJ2-3; TRBD1 aligns across 9 bases. J gave up 4 bases and V 4 bases, and 6 bases lay outside the gene matches. This CDR3 is built from 15 residues. Germline V gene data show CDR1 as MNHNS and CDR2 as SASEGT. CDR3 DNA sequence: TGTGCCAGCAGTGGATCCGGGACAGGGTCAGATACGCAGTATTTT. Its translation: CASSGSGTGSDTQYF.

The chain links TRBV20-1 to TRBJ1-4; possibly TRBD1 for D (5 bases). Trimming shortened V by 6 bases and J by 4 bases, and 15 bases separated the two germline ends. Germline V gene sequence: CDR1 DFQATT, CDR2 SNEGSKA (reference sequence). The CDR3 spans 14 residues. The CDR3 DNA reads as TGCAGTGCCCCCCCCGGGGCAGTTAATGAAAAACTGTTTTTT. Protein: CSAPPGAVNEKLFF.

The rearrangement links TRBV6-1 to TRBJ2-7; the D gene is possibly TRBD2 (6 bases). CDR3 length equals 15 residues. Trimming left V 6 bases short and J 5 bases short, with 20 bases between. The germline CDR1 and CDR2 sequences are MNHNS and SASEGT. The CDR3 sequence is CASRSGTESGDEQYF. In DNA, the CDR3 is TGTGCCAGCAGATCCGGGACTGAAAGTGGAGACGAGCAGTACTTC.

The table lists this clonotype with many counts. The chain has TRBV12-3 or TRBV12-4 and TRBJ2-1; maybe TRBD2 (6 bases). With 5 bases removed from V and 9 bases from J, the gap between germline ends came to 23 bases. The CDR3 is made up of 16 amino acids. The CDR3 nucleotides read TGTGCCAGCAGTCGCGCCGGGACTGGGGCTCTCGGTGAGCAGTTCTTC. It yields the protein CASSRAGTGALGEQFF.

V gene TRBV5-1 combines with J gene TRBJ2-4; D is perhaps TRBD2 (7 bases). Germline loops: CDR1 SGHRS, CDR2 YFSETQ. V shed 5 bases and J shed 5 bases, with 17 bases lying between them. The CDR3 runs to 15 residues. The CDR3 nucleotides are TGCGCCAGCAGTCGAGAGCGAGGGGGGGAAAACATTCAGTACTTC. This codes for CASSRERGGENIQYF.

This clonotype was recorded many times. The chain uses TRBV27 and TRBJ1-2, with D possibly matching TRBD1 (5 bases). The V and J ends lost 4 bases and 8 bases respectively, with 11 bases between them. Germline values: CDR1 MNHEY, CDR2 SMNVEV (reference sequence). CDR3 length equals 12 residues. Here the CDR3 DNA reads TGTGCCAGCAGTTCCGAGGGGCGAGGCTACACCTTC. Translation: CASSSEGRGYTF.